These 17 T cell receptor beta chains originate from one sample sequenced in a study of T cells in Graves' hyperthyroidism and ophthalmopathy. Researchers amplified the TCR beta CDR3 regions from RNA transcripts. RT-PCR in the first round (using the HTBI primer set) targeted the TCR CDR3. TCRdb passed the multiplex PCR reads through MiXCR, listing each CDR3 protein once. This sample has a few hundred thousand distinct CDR3 sequences; 14% to 15% occur once, and the top ten carry 13%. The specimen was blood. All receptors derive from a woman aged 40 to 55 with Graves' hyperthyroidism that later progressed to Graves' ophthalmopathy.

This clonotype was detected many times. The rearrangement uses TRBV3-1 and TRBJ1-6; 8 nucleotides match TRBD1. This CDR3 spans 14 amino acids. The germline V gene encodes CDR1 LGHDT and CDR2 YNNKEL (reference sequence). V lost 5 bases, J lost 7 bases, and 4 bases stayed unmatched. CDR3 residues: CASSGQGGNSPLHF. The CDR3 nucleotides read TGTGCCAGCAGCGGACAGGGAGGCAATTCACCCCTCCACTTT.

CDR3 sequence: CASSESKADCYSNQPQHF. As DNA, the CDR3 is TGCGCCAGCAGTGAGTCAAAGGCAGACTGTTATAGCAATCAGCCCCAGCATTTT. The genes are TRBV10-1 and TRBJ1-5; D uncertain. There are 18 residues in the CDR3. The V end was cut by 0 bases, the J end by 0 bases, with 15 bases between. CDR1 is WNHNN, CDR2 SYGVQD, per germline (reference sequence).

This clonotype showed up many times. The rearrangement links TRBV5-1 to TRBJ2-1; 10 bases align to TRBD2. The CDR3 length is 15 residues. V was clipped by 3 bases and J by 11 bases; unmatched bases: 11. In germline, CDR1 is SGHRS, CDR2 YFSETQ. The CDR3 is CASSYGLAAYSQQFF. CDR3 nucleotide sequence: TGCGCCAGCAGCTACGGACTAGCGGCCTATTCTCAGCAGTTCTTC. The full variable domain, completed using reference TRBV5-1 and TRBJ2-1, is KAGVTQTPRYLIKTRGQQVTLSCSPISGHRSVSWYQQTPGQGLQFLFEYFSETQRNKGNFPGRFSGRQFSNSRSEMNVSTLELGDSALYLCASSYGLAAYSQQFFGPGTRLTVL.

This clonotype was seen more than once but under ten times. The J gene is TRBJ2-1, the V gene TRBV4-1; 7 bases are a match to TRBD1. Trimming at V came to 6 bases and at J to 2 bases, leaving 7 bases not matched to a gene. CDR3 size: 15 residues. Germline CDR1 MGHRA, CDR2 YSYEKL. The CDR3 protein is CASSPQGSPYNEQFF. CDR3 bases: TGCGCCAGCAGTCCACAGGGGAGCCCCTACAATGAGCAGTTCTTC.

This clonotype was seen more than once but under ten times. A much larger clone lies one base from this, so it may be a read error. The chain combines TRBV28 with TRBJ2-1; perhaps TRBD2 as D (6 bases). The assigned J gene may be wrong: the sequence end matches TRBJ2-7 better. Germline CDR1 reads MDHEN; CDR2 reads SYDVKM. The CDR3 sequence is 15 residues long. CDR3 region: CASSPTTGLANEQYF. In DNA, the CDR3 is TGTGCCAGCAGTCCTACAACGGGACTCGCAAATGAGCAGTACTTC.

As DNA, the CDR3 is TGTGCCAGCAGTGATATCCCGGGACCGCTTTACAATGAGCAGTTCTTC. Translated: CASSDIPGPLYNEQFF. The genes are TRBV2 and TRBJ2-1, with D perhaps TRBD1 or TRBD2 (5 bases each). From germline, CDR1 is SNHLY and CDR2 FYNNEI. The CDR3 is made up of 16 amino acids. V lost 3 bases, J lost 4 bases, and 16 bases lay in between.

This clonotype was detected a few times. The chain carries TRBV3-1 and TRBJ1-2; no clear D gene. The CDR3 contains 15 residues. The V gene's germline CDR1 is LGHDT and CDR2 YNNKEL (reference sequence). V was pared by 0 bases and J by 1 base, with 9 bases between. The DNA for the CDR3 is TGTGCCAGCAGCCAAGATGGCATTGATAACTATGGCTACACCTTC. Translation gives CASSQDGIDNYGYTF.

This clonotype was seen many times. This rearrangement joins TRBV20-1 to TRBJ2-5; 11 bases align to TRBD2. V shed 1 base and J 4 bases; nucleotides not matched to a gene: 5. This CDR3 region has 15 residues. Germline V lookup: CDR1 DFQATT, CDR2 SNEGSKA (reference sequence). CDR3 in DNA: TGCAGTGCTAGAGCCTTGGGGACTAGCGGAGAGACCCAGTACTTC. Protein product: CSARALGTSGETQYF.

This clonotype was observed many times. CDR3 residues: CSASRPTSGSTDTQYF. CDR3 bases: TGCAGTGCTTCCCGCCCGACTAGCGGGAGTACAGATACGCAGTATTTT. This chain links TRBV20-1 with TRBJ2-3; 12 bases are shared with TRBD2. Germline CDR1 and CDR2: DFQATT and SNEGSKA (reference sequence). CDR3 length: 16 amino acids. V gave up 5 bases and J gave up 3 bases; unmatched junction bases: 9.

This chain connects TRBV9 to TRBJ1-5; maybe TRBD1 (5 bases). The CDR3 loop spans 14 amino acids. The V gene lost 0 bases and the J gene lost 6 bases, with 10 bases spanning the gap. The germline V gene encodes CDR1 SGDLS and CDR2 YYNGEE. CDR3 in amino acids: CASSVEAGGQPQHF. CDR3 in DNA: TGTGCCAGCAGCGTAGAAGCGGGGGGTCAGCCCCAGCATTTT. The entire variable domain, with the rest obtained from reference TRBV9 and TRBJ1-5, is as follows: DSGVTQTPKHLITATGQRVTLRCSPRSGDLSVYWYQQSLDQGLQFLIQYYNGEERAKGNILERFSAQQFPDLHSELNLSSLELGDSALYFCASSVEAGGQPQHFGDGTRLSIL.

Remarks on this clonotype: The final CDR3 position lacks the conserved phenylalanine or tryptophan, pointing to a likely read error. This chain links TRBV2 with TRBJ2-5; TRBD2 matches at 7 bases. Germline V gene data show CDR1 as SNHLY and CDR2 as FYNNEI. The CDR3 is 14 amino acids. CDR3 protein: CGLRKGLPQETQYL. CDR3 DNA: TGTGGCCTCAGGAAGGGACTACCACAAGAGACCCAGTACTTA.

The V and J genes are TRBV7-3 and TRBJ2-1; 12 nucleotides line up with TRBD2. The CDR3 runs to 15 residues. With 4 bases clipped from V and 6 bases from J, the junction kept 4 bases outside the gene matches. CDR1 is SGHTA and CDR2 is FQGTGA in the germline V gene. The chain's CDR3 is CASSSGLAGGNEQFF. CDR3 bases: TGTGCCAGCAGCTCGGGACTAGCGGGCGGCAATGAGCAGTTCTTC.

This clonotype occurred many times. The CDR3 DNA reads as TGTGCCAGCGGGATGCAGGCCTATAATTCACCCCTCCACTTT. This sequence encodes CASGMQAYNSPLHF. The chain combines TRBV19 with TRBJ1-6; D is undetermined. Germline assignment: CDR1 LNHDA and CDR2 SQIVND (reference sequence). The CDR3 loop spans 14 amino acids. Trimming shortened V by 9 bases and J by 2 bases, and 11 bases separated the two germline ends.

This clonotype was counted ten times or more. The V call is TRBV28, the J call TRBJ2-1; D not certain. Germline CDR1 MDHEN, CDR2 SYDVKM. The CDR3 runs 16 residues. V was trimmed by 5 bases and J by 7 bases, leaving 21 bases between them. For the CDR3, the DNA is TGTGCCAGCAGTCTACCGCAGGAGTGGGGTGAGAATGAGCAGTTCTTC. This encodes CASSLPQEWGENEQFF.

This clonotype was recorded at least ten times. The chain carries TRBV12-3 or TRBV12-4 and TRBJ2-1; D is undetermined. The CDR3 sequence is 13 residues long. V shed 4 bases and J shed 2 bases, with 6 bases lying between them. The CDR3 sequence: CASSWGTYNEQFF. The CDR3 nucleotides read TGTGCCAGCAGTTGGGGAACCTACAATGAGCAGTTCTTC.

This clonotype was seen more than once but under ten times. The chain links TRBV28 to TRBJ2-7; possibly TRBD1 for D (5 bases). Germline loops: CDR1 MDHEN, CDR2 SYDVKM. V was shortened by 6 bases and J by 5 bases, with 20 bases between the two germline ends. The CDR3 length is 15 residues. As DNA, the CDR3 is TGTGCCAGCAGGCTCGTTGGCAGGGCTCTCGACGAGCAGTACTTC. Encoded protein: CASRLVGRALDEQYF.

This clonotype was seen ten or more times. J is TRBJ2-6 and V is TRBV7-9, with a weak D call TRBD1 (6 bases). CDR1 is SEHNR, CDR2 FQNEAQ, per germline (reference sequence). The CDR3 is made up of 16 amino acids. Trimming took off 5 bases at V and 4 bases at J, with 15 bases between the two ends. The CDR3 region has the DNA TGTGCCAGCAGCCGCACCACAGGGCCAGGGGCCAACGTCCTGACTTTC. Its translation is CASSRTTGPGANVLTF.